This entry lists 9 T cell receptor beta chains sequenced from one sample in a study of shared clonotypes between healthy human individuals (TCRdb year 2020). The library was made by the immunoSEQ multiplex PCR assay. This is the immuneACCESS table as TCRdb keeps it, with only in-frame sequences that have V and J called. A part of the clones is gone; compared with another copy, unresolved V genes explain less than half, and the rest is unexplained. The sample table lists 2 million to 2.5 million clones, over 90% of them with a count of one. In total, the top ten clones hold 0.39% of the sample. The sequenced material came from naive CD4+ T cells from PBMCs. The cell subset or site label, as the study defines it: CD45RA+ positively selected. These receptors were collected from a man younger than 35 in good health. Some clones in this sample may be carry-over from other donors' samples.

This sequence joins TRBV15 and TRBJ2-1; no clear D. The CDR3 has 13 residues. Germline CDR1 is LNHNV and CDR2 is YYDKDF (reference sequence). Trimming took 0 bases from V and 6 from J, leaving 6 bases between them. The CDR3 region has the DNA TGTGCCACCAGCAGAGATATGAGCAATGAGCAGTTCTTC. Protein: CATSRDMSNEQFF. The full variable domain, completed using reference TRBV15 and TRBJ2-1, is DAMVIQNPRYQVTQFGKPVTLSCSQTLNHNVMYWYQQKSSQAPKLLFHYYDKDFNNEADTPDNFQSRRPNTSFCFLDIRSPGLGDTAMYLCATSRDMSNEQFFGPGTRLTVL.

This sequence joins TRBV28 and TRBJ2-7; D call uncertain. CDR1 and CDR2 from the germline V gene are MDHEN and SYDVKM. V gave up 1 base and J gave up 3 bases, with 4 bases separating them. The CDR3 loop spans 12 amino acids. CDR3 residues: CASSLYLYEQYF. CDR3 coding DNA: TGTGCCAGCAGTTTATATCTCTACGAGCAGTACTTC.

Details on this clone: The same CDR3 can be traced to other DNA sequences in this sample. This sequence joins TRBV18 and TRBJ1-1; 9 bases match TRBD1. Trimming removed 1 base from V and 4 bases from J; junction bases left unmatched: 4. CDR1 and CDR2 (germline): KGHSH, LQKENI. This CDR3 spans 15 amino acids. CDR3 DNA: TGTGCCAGCTCACCACGGGGACAGGGCGGCACTGAAGCTTTCTTT. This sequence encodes CASSPRGQGGTEAFF.

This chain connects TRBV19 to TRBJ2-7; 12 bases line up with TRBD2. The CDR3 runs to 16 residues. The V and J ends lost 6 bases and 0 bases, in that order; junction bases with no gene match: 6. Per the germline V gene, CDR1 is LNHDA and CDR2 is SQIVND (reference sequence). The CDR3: CASSRLAGDNSYEQYF. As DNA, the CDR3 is TGTGCCAGTAGCCGACTAGCGGGGGATAACTCCTACGAGCAGTACTTC.

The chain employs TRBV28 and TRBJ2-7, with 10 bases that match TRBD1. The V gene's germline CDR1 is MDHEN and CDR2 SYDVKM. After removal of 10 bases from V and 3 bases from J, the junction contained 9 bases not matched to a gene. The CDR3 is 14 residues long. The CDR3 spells CAISTRDRGYEQYF. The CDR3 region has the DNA TGTGCCATCTCGACCCGGGACAGGGGCTACGAGCAGTACTTC. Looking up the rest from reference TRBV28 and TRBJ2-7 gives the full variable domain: DVKVTQSSRYLVKRTGEKVFLECVQDMDHENMFWYRQDPGLGLRLIYFSYDVKMKEKGDIPEGYSVSREKKERFSLILESASTNQTSMYLCAISTRDRGYEQYFGPGTRLTVT.

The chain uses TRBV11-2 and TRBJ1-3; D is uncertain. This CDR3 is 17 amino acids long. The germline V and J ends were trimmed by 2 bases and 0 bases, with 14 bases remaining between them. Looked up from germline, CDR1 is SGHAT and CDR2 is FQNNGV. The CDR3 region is CASSLYRHLTSGNTIYF. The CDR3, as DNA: TGTGCCAGCAGCTTATACAGACACCTCACCTCTGGAAACACCATATATTTT. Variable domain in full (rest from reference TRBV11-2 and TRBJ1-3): EAGVAQSPRYKIIEKRQSVAFWCNPISGHATLYWYQQILGQGPKLLIQFQNNGVVDDSQLPKDRFSAERLKGVDSTLKIQPAKLEDSAVYLCASSLYRHLTSGNTIYFGEGSWLTVV.

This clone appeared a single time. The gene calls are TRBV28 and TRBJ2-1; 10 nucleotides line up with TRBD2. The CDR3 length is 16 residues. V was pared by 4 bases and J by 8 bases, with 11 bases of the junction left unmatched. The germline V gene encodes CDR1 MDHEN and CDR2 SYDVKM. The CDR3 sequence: CASSSQSGRAGDEQFF. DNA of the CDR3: TGTGCCAGCAGTTCCCAAAGCGGGAGGGCCGGAGATGAGCAGTTCTTC.

As DNA, the CDR3 is TGTGCCAGCAGCCTATGGGAAACCGGGGAGCTGTTTTTT. Amino acids: CASSLWETGELFF. V and J are TRBV7-8 and TRBJ2-2, with unresolved D. V was clipped by 5 bases and J by 5 bases, with 9 bases between them. Germline values: CDR1 SGHVS, CDR2 FQNEAQ. This CDR3 has 13 residues.

The CDR3 nucleotides are TGTGCCAGCAGTGATGTAGGGGGGAGTGGCGGGGAGCTGTTTTTT. Its translation: CASSDVGGSGGELFF. The V and J genes are TRBV6-1 and TRBJ2-2; D could derive from TRBD1 or TRBD2 (6 bases each). V gave up 3 bases and J gave up 7 bases, with 15 bases separating them. The CDR3 is 15 amino acids. The germline gives CDR1 MNHNS, CDR2 SASEGT.